The 29 T cell receptor beta chains given below trace back to one sample, sequenced in a study of T-cell memory formation after mild COVID-19. Each CDR3 protein is one row after TCRdb ran MiXCR on the 5' RACE reads. The repertoire has 150,000 to 200,000 distinct CDR3 sequences, around a fifth of them found once; the top ten carry approximately 22%. What was sequenced was PBMCs or a T cell subset sorted from them (not recorded which). The receptors here all came from an adult woman who had mild COVID-19 (a few samples of this study predate the infection). Cell type and time point are not known.

The V call is TRBV15, the J call TRBJ2-5, with D maybe TRBD2 (5 bases). Germline CDR1 reads LNHNV; CDR2 reads YYDKDF (reference sequence). The ends were cut back, 1 base at V and 4 bases at J, with 13 bases in the middle. The CDR3 spans 15 residues. The CDR3 reads CATSRGGQARETQYF. The CDR3 bases are TGTGCCACCAGCAGAGGAGGGCAGGCCCGAGAGACCCAGTACTTC.

This clonotype was observed a single time. The chain combines TRBV5-1 with TRBJ1-5, with TRBD1 matching 7 bases. The CDR3 loop spans 19 amino acids. Trimming removed 4 bases from V and 0 bases from J; junction bases left unmatched: 16. Germline V CDR1 and CDR2: SGHRS, YFSETQ. Here the CDR3 reads CASSHCGQAGGYSNQPQHF. The CDR3 nucleotides are TGCGCCAGCAGCCATTGCGGACAGGCGGGGGGCTATAGCAATCAGCCCCAGCATTTT.

This clonotype has just a few counts. The chain uses TRBV20-1 and TRBJ2-1; 8 nucleotides align to TRBD2. V lost 0 bases to trimming and J lost 7 bases; unmatched junction nucleotides: 11. The CDR3 sequence is 16 residues long. From germline, CDR1 is DFQATT and CDR2 SNEGSKA (reference sequence). The CDR3 is CSARDTLAGSWNEQFF. CDR3 nucleotide sequence: TGCAGTGCTAGAGATACCCTAGCGGGCTCCTGGAATGAGCAGTTCTTC.

The V call is TRBV12-3 or TRBV12-4, the J call TRBJ2-1; tentative D call: TRBD1 (5 bases). V was trimmed by 1 base and J by 7 bases, leaving 14 bases between them. The CDR3 consists of 15 residues. The CDR3 sequence is CASSLGKGVVNEQFF. CDR3 coding DNA: TGTGCCAGCAGTTTAGGGAAAGGGGTAGTAAATGAGCAGTTCTTC.

The sample holds a few counts of this clonotype. The V call is TRBV2, the J call TRBJ2-3; D is ambiguous. Deletions cut 8 bases from V and 5 bases from J, with 8 bases between. This CDR3 is 11 amino acids long. The germline gives CDR1 SNHLY, CDR2 FYNNEI. CDR3 nucleotides: TGTGCCAGCCACTGGGGAGATACGCAGTATTTT. This translates into CASHWGDTQYF.

In its sample, this clonotype was seen a few times. The rearrangement uses TRBV9 and TRBJ2-1, with D perhaps matching TRBD2 (5 bases). CDR3 length: 14 residues. Germline V gives CDR1 SGDLS, CDR2 YYNGEE. Trimming stripped 0 bases from V and 3 bases from J, with 7 bases between. CDR3 sequence reads: CASSVGEGYNEQFF. Written as DNA, the CDR3 is TGTGCCAGCAGCGTAGGTGAGGGCTACAATGAGCAGTTCTTC.

This sequence joins TRBV6-6 and TRBJ1-5, with 12 nucleotides matching TRBD1. Trimming at V came to 6 bases and at J to 9 bases, leaving 6 bases not matched to a gene. The germline V gene has CDR1 MNHNY and CDR2 SVGAGI (reference sequence). The CDR3 covers 14 residues. The CDR3 bases are TGTGCCAGCAGCGACGGGACAGGGGGCATGCCCCAGCATTTT. It specifies CASSDGTGGMPQHF.

The chain is built from TRBV14 and TRBJ2-2; 9 bases match TRBD2. After removal of 0 bases from V and 0 bases from J, the junction contained 5 bases not matched to a gene. Per germline, CDR1 SGHDN and CDR2 FVKESK. The CDR3 is 18 residues long. In nucleotides, the CDR3 is TGTGCCAGCAGCCAAGATGGGCTAGCGGGAACGAACACCGGGGAGCTGTTTTTT. Encoded protein: CASSQDGLAGTNTGELFF.

The chain employs TRBV5-6 and TRBJ2-1; 13 bases are a match to TRBD2. The CDR3 totals 15 residues. Germline CDR1 reads SGHDT; CDR2 reads YYEEEE. V lost 4 bases to trimming and J lost 6 bases; unmatched junction nucleotides: 4. As DNA, the CDR3 is TGTGCCAGCAGCGATGGACTAGCGGGAGTCAATGAGCAGTTCTTC. Translation: CASSDGLAGVNEQFF.

The J gene is TRBJ2-1, the V gene TRBV6-1, with a weak D call TRBD1 (6 bases). Germline-derived CDR1 and CDR2 are MNHNS and SASEGT. The CDR3 sequence is 15 residues long. Trimming took 6 bases from V and 2 from J, leaving 14 bases between them. This CDR3 reads CASRDSLGTYNEQFF. In DNA form, the CDR3 reads TGTGCCAGCAGGGACAGCCTGGGGACCTACAATGAGCAGTTCTTC.

V and J are TRBV7-9 and TRBJ2-7; 11 bases map to TRBD2. Germline V gene data show CDR1 as SEHNR and CDR2 as FQNEAQ (reference sequence). Germline trimming cut 3 bases from V and 6 bases from J; bases unmatched to any gene: 4. The CDR3 extends over 14 amino acids. Here the CDR3 reads CASSFTSGGIEQYF. Written as DNA, the CDR3 is TGTGCCAGCAGCTTCACTAGCGGGGGTATCGAGCAGTACTTC.

The rearrangement links TRBV4-1 to TRBJ2-7, with 10 bases lining up with TRBD2. Per germline, CDR1 MGHRA and CDR2 YSYEKL. The CDR3 spans 14 residues. Trimming at V came to 1 base and at J to 6 bases, leaving 3 bases not matched to a gene. The CDR3 DNA reads as TGCGCCAGCAGCCAAGTCCTAGCGGGGGTCGAGCAGTACTTC. Protein sequence: CASSQVLAGVEQYF.

This chain uses TRBV7-9 with TRBJ2-7; no reliable D call. The V end was cut by 5 bases, the J end by 4 bases, with 9 bases between. Germline lookup yields CDR1 SEHNR and CDR2 FQNEAQ (reference sequence). This CDR3 spans 12 amino acids. CDR3 sequence: CASSPDGYEQYF. DNA for the CDR3: TGTGCCAGCAGCCCGGACGGTTACGAGCAGTACTTC. Using reference TRBV7-9 and TRBJ2-7 for the parts outside the CDR3, the full variable domain is DTGVSQNPRHKITKRGQNVTFRCDPISEHNRLYWYRQTLGQGPEFLTYFQNEAQLEKSRLLSDRFSAERPKGSFSTLEIQRTEQGDSAMYLCASSPDGYEQYFGPGTRLTVT.

This clonotype has a handful of counts. The chain joins TRBV7-9 to TRBJ2-7, with D unclear. CDR1 SEHNR and CDR2 FQNEAQ come from the germline V gene (reference sequence). The germline V and J ends were trimmed by 0 bases and 7 bases, with 7 bases remaining between them. CDR3 size: 12 residues. The CDR3 DNA reads as TGTGCCAGCAGCTTAGCAGTGGGGGAGCAGTACTTC. Its protein product is CASSLAVGEQYF. The complete variable domain, with remaining parts taken from reference TRBV7-9 and TRBJ2-7, reads DTGVSQNPRHKITKRGQNVTFRCDPISEHNRLYWYRQTLGQGPEFLTYFQNEAQLEKSRLLSDRFSAERPKGSFSTLEIQRTEQGDSAMYLCASSLAVGEQYFGPGTRLTVT.

This chain connects TRBV5-1 to TRBJ2-3; a possible D gene is TRBD2 (6 bases). The length of the CDR3 is 15 residues. Trimming took off 4 bases at V and 6 bases at J, with 18 bases between the two ends. From germline, CDR1 is SGHRS and CDR2 YFSETQ. The CDR3 loop reads CASSRLDYGDDTQYF. The CDR3 DNA follows: TGCGCCAGCAGCAGACTGGACTACGGCGATGATACGCAGTATTTT.

This clonotype was observed once. This sequence joins TRBV4-2 and TRBJ1-3; D is ambiguous. The CDR3 covers 17 residues. Trimming shortened V by 0 bases and J by 0 bases, and 12 bases separated the two germline ends. Per the germline V gene, CDR1 is LGHNA and CDR2 is YNFKEQ. The CDR3 DNA reads as TGTGCCAGCAGCCAAGACACTACGACCTCCTCTGGAAACACCATATATTTT. It translates to CASSQDTTTSSGNTIYF.

This chain links TRBV20-1 with TRBJ2-3; D ambiguous. The germline CDR1 and CDR2 sequences are DFQATT and SNEGSKA (reference sequence). V lost 6 bases to trimming and J lost 6 bases, with 13 bases between them. The CDR3 is 12 amino acids. In DNA form, the CDR3 reads TGCAGTGCCCCGTTTATAGCCGATACGCAGTATTTT. Protein sequence: CSAPFIADTQYF.

The chain is built from TRBV9 and TRBJ2-7, with D possibly being TRBD1 (5 bases). Germline CDR1 reads SGDLS; CDR2 reads YYNGEE. V shed 0 bases and J shed 9 bases, with 22 bases lying between them. This CDR3 spans 16 amino acids. The CDR3 nucleotides read TGTGCCAGCAGCGTAGGTACAGGTCCTACCCCGGTCGGGCAGTACTTC. Translation gives CASSVGTGPTPVGQYF.

This clonotype was seen more than once but under ten times. The rearrangement links TRBV12-3 or TRBV12-4 to TRBJ2-5; D may match TRBD1 or TRBD2 (5 bases each). V was cut by 6 bases and J by 1 base, with 12 bases left in between. The CDR3 is 14 residues long. CDR3 residues: CASRGIGGQETQYF. Written as DNA, the CDR3 is TGTGCCAGCAGGGGGATTGGGGGCCAAGAGACCCAGTACTTC.

V is TRBV11-2 and J is TRBJ2-7, with D maybe TRBD1 (6 bases). Looked up from germline, CDR1 is SGHAT and CDR2 is FQNNGV. The CDR3 length is 17 residues. V lost 4 bases, J lost 3 bases, and 22 bases lay in between. The CDR3 spells CASSSEGLGAGFYEQYF. Here the CDR3 DNA reads TGTGCCAGCAGCTCCGAGGGTTTGGGGGCAGGATTCTACGAGCAGTACTTC.

A few counts support this clonotype. The chain joins TRBV11-2 to TRBJ2-2; TRBD2 agrees at 9 bases. The CDR3 totals 17 residues. The germline V gene encodes CDR1 SGHAT and CDR2 FQNNGV. V shed 2 bases and J 3 bases; nucleotides not matched to a gene: 7. The CDR3 sequence is CASSLTISGGHTGELFF. The CDR3 nucleotides read TGTGCCAGCAGCTTAACGATTAGCGGGGGCCACACCGGGGAGCTGTTTTTT.

The chain uses TRBV9 and TRBJ1-1, with a weak D call TRBD1 (6 bases). Germline V gene data show CDR1 as SGDLS and CDR2 as YYNGEE. The V end was cut by 3 bases, the J end by 0 bases, with 12 bases between. This CDR3 comprises 15 residues. CDR3 sequence reads: CASSGIRGLNTEAFF. In DNA form, the CDR3 reads TGTGCCAGCAGCGGAATCAGGGGCCTGAACACTGAAGCTTTCTTT.

This clonotype was seen more than once but under ten times. The chain couples TRBV27 to TRBJ2-3, with 8 bases matching TRBD2. The germline V gene has CDR1 MNHEY and CDR2 SMNVEV (reference sequence). Trimming cost V 8 bases and J 0 bases; bases outside gene matches: 10. The length of the CDR3 is 16 residues. This CDR3 reads CASGLLAASSTDTQYF. The CDR3 coding sequence is TGTGCCAGCGGCTTACTAGCGGCTTCTAGCACAGATACGCAGTATTTT.

The chain links TRBV7-2 to TRBJ2-2, with a possible D match to TRBD2 (6 bases). Germline V gene lookup returns CDR1 SGHTA and CDR2 FQGNSA. V was trimmed by 6 bases and J by 7 bases, leaving 18 bases between them. This CDR3 has 15 residues. In nucleotides, the CDR3 is TGTGCCAGCAGACCCCGTAGCGGTCACAACGGGGAGCTGTTTTTT. Its translation is CASRPRSGHNGELFF.

V usage is TRBV4-3 and J usage is TRBJ2-7; 9 nucleotides line up with TRBD1. The ends lost 0 bases at V and 3 bases at J; junction bases unmatched: 3. The CDR3 runs to 15 residues. The V gene's germline CDR1 is LGHNA and CDR2 YSLEER. This chain's CDR3 is CASSQDRDRDYEQYF. CDR3 DNA: TGCGCCAGCAGCCAAGACCGGGACAGGGACTACGAGCAGTACTTC.

CDR3 residues: CATSRDKLYEQYF. CDR3 coding DNA: TGTGCCACCAGCAGAGATAAACTCTACGAGCAGTACTTC. The chain links TRBV15 to TRBJ2-7; unclear D gene. The germline V and J ends were trimmed by 0 bases and 3 bases, with 6 bases remaining between them. Germline CDR1 is LNHNV and CDR2 is YYDKDF (reference sequence). This CDR3 region has 13 residues. Using reference TRBV15 and TRBJ2-7 for the parts outside the CDR3, the full variable domain is DAMVIQNPRYQVTQFGKPVTLSCSQTLNHNVMYWYQQKSSQAPKLLFHYYDKDFNNEADTPDNFQSRRPNTSFCFLDIRSPGLGDTAMYLCATSRDKLYEQYFGPGTRLTVT.

Concerning this clonotype: Sequence at one end of the junction differs from germline and may be a read error. This sequence joins TRBV29-1 and TRBJ2-2, with 8 bases lining up with TRBD1. CDR3 length: 14 amino acids. From germline, CDR1 is SQVTM and CDR2 ANQGSEA. CDR3 nucleotide sequence: TGCAGCGTTGTACGGACAGGGAACGCCGGGGAGCTGTTTTTT. Translation: CSVVRTGNAGELFF.

The table lists this clonotype with a few counts. The chain employs TRBV5-6 and TRBJ2-5; TRBD1 aligns across 8 bases. The CDR3 is 16 amino acids. Germline V gene data show CDR1 as SGHDT and CDR2 as YYEEEE. The V gene end was trimmed by 0 bases and the J gene end by 2 bases; junction bases not matched to a gene: 6. The CDR3 coding sequence is TGTGCCAGCAGCTTGGGGCAGGGGGCGACACAAGAGACCCAGTACTTC. It translates to CASSLGQGATQETQYF.

This chain joins TRBV11-2 and TRBJ2-1; D unclear. CDR1 and CDR2 from the germline V gene are SGHAT and FQNNGV. The CDR3 is made up of 14 amino acids. Deletions cut 0 bases from V and 4 bases from J, with 7 bases between. CDR3 sequence reads: CASSLESEYNEQFF. As DNA, the CDR3 is TGTGCCAGCAGCTTAGAGTCTGAGTACAATGAGCAGTTCTTC.